The 26 T cell receptor beta chains below come from one sample, sequenced in a study of identical twins. One entry per CDR3 protein results from TCRdb running MiXCR on the 5' RACE reads. Among 450,000 or so distinct CDR3 sequences listed, over 12% were seen once. These data were also reused for a study on yellow fever vaccine responses in identical twins.

The sequencing input was CD4+ T cells sorted from blood. The origin of the receptors is a woman aged 18-35 years in good health.

This clonotype was counted a few times. V and J are TRBV3-1 and TRBJ2-3, with 9 bases fitting TRBD2. The CDR3 extends over 14 amino acids. V was pared by 4 bases and J by 6 bases, with 5 bases of the junction left unmatched. The germline V gene has CDR1 LGHDT and CDR2 YNNKEL (reference sequence). As DNA, the CDR3 is TGTGCCAGCAGCCCGGGACTAGCTGTGGATACGCAGTATTTT. It yields the protein CASSPGLAVDTQYF.

The CDR3 DNA follows: TGTGCCAGCAGTTTACTGGGACTAGCGGGTGACACAGATACGCAGTATTTT. This translates into CASSLLGLAGDTDTQYF. The chain couples TRBV27 to TRBJ2-3, with 12 bases fitting TRBD2. V dropped 2 bases and J dropped 2; count of bases not matched to a gene: 5. Germline-derived CDR1 and CDR2 are MNHEY and SMNVEV (reference sequence). The length of the CDR3 is 17 residues.

This clonotype was detected only a few times. The chain recombines TRBV12-3 or TRBV12-4 with TRBJ1-1, with D uncertain. The CDR3 sequence is 12 residues long. Trimming cost V 2 bases and J 8 bases, with 9 bases left between them. The CDR3 is CASSLIGLEAFF. DNA for the CDR3: TGTGCCAGCAGTTTAATAGGGCTCGAAGCTTTCTTT.

V is TRBV6-2 or TRBV6-3 and J is TRBJ2-7, with D possibly matching TRBD2 (6 bases). V shed 7 bases and J shed 1 base, with 11 bases lying between them. The CDR3 loop spans 13 amino acids. Germline V gene sequence: CDR1 MNHEY, CDR2 SVGEGT. CDR3 sequence (DNA): TGTGCCAGCAAGGGTAGCGGATCCTACGAGCAGTACTTC. It yields the protein CASKGSGSYEQYF.

This clonotype was observed a few times. The chain has TRBV3-1 and TRBJ2-2; 14 bases align to TRBD2. V was pared by 4 bases and J by 6 bases, with 1 base of the junction left unmatched. Germline CDR1 is LGHDT and CDR2 is YNNKEL (reference sequence). The length of the CDR3 is 15 residues. The CDR3 sequence is CASSRGLAGAGELFF. The CDR3 DNA reads TGTGCCAGCAGCCGGGGACTAGCGGGAGCCGGGGAGCTGTTTTTT.

This clonotype was picked up a small number of times. The V gene is TRBV6-5, the J gene TRBJ2-5; TRBD2 aligns across 8 bases. Germline V gene sequence: CDR1 MNHEY, CDR2 SVGAGI. The CDR3 spans 15 residues. Trimming cost V 0 bases and J 4 bases; bases outside gene matches: 4. CDR3 DNA sequence: TGTGCCAGCAGTTACTCACTAGCGGCTAGAGAGACCCAGTACTTC. Encoded protein: CASSYSLAARETQYF.

The V gene is TRBV25-1, the J gene TRBJ2-1, with D maybe TRBD1 (5 bases). CDR3 length: 13 residues. V shed 6 bases and J shed 9 bases, with 15 bases lying between them. CDR1 and CDR2 (germline): MGHDK, SYGVNS. The CDR3 region has the DNA TGTGCCAGCAGGACGTTATTTCAGGGTGAGCAGTTCTTC. It specifies CASRTLFQGEQFF.

The sample holds many counts of this clonotype. The chain employs TRBV5-6 and TRBJ2-1, with a weak D call TRBD2 (5 bases). CDR1 is SGHDT, CDR2 YYEEEE, per germline. There are 16 residues in the CDR3. With 1 base removed from V and 0 bases from J, the gap between germline ends came to 11 bases. The CDR3: CASSLPAVSSYNEQFF. In DNA form, the CDR3 reads TGTGCCAGCAGCTTGCCAGCGGTGAGCTCCTACAATGAGCAGTTCTTC. Using reference TRBV5-6 and TRBJ2-1 for the parts outside the CDR3, the full variable domain is DAGVTQSPTHLIKTRGQQVTLRCSPKSGHDTVSWYQQALGQGPQFIFQYYEEEERQRGNFPDRFSGHQFPNYSSELNVNALLLGDSALYLCASSLPAVSSYNEQFFGPGTRLTVL.

This clonotype was picked up a small number of times. This chain joins TRBV4-1 and TRBJ2-2; D not resolved. The V end was cut by 1 base, the J end by 6 bases, with 18 bases between. The germline V gene encodes CDR1 MGHRA and CDR2 YSYEKL. The CDR3 contains 17 residues. DNA for the CDR3: TGCGCCAGCAGCCAAGTTTTCCCCCTAGTCCTGTCCGGGGAGCTGTTTTTT. Translating it yields CASSQVFPLVLSGELFF.

This clonotype has only a few counts. V usage is TRBV6-1 and J usage is TRBJ1-5, with 11 bases lining up with TRBD1. CDR1 is MNHNS, CDR2 SASEGT, per germline. The CDR3 extends over 16 amino acids. V lost 6 bases, J lost 3 bases, and 7 bases stayed unmatched. CDR3 DNA: TGTGCCAGCAGCGGACAGGGGGCCCCCTACAATCAGCCCCAGCATTTT. Translated: CASSGQGAPYNQPQHF.

This clonotype was recorded many times. The chain couples TRBV7-9 to TRBJ2-3; 7 bases line up with TRBD2. The CDR3 is 15 residues long. In germline, CDR1 is SEHNR, CDR2 FQNEAQ (reference sequence). J lost 2 bases, V lost 2 bases, and 4 bases had no gene match. DNA of the CDR3: TGTGCCAGCAGCTTATTGGCGGGAGCCACAGATACGCAGTATTTT. It encodes CASSLLAGATDTQYF.

There are many counts of this clonotype. The gene calls are TRBV7-2 and TRBJ2-3; a possible D gene is TRBD2 (5 bases). The V gene lost 2 bases and the J gene lost 8 bases, with 14 bases spanning the gap. Per the germline V gene, CDR1 is SGHTA and CDR2 is FQGNSA. This CDR3 is built from 14 residues. The CDR3 DNA is TGTGCCAGCAGCTTATCCTCAGTGGGGAGTACGCAGTATTTT. Its translation: CASSLSSVGSTQYF.

The rearrangement links TRBV14 to TRBJ1-3; D is uncertain. CDR1 SGHDN and CDR2 FVKESK come from the germline V gene. This CDR3 has 15 amino acids. Trimming removed 0 bases from V and 2 bases from J, with 8 bases in between. The CDR3 DNA reads TGTGCCAGCAGCCAAGAGGGTTGGACTGGAAACACCATATATTTT. It yields the protein CASSQEGWTGNTIYF.

This clonotype was picked up a small number of times. The chain recombines TRBV4-1 with TRBJ1-3; D not certain. This CDR3 is 16 amino acids long. Trimming took off 1 base at V and 3 bases at J, with 13 bases between the two ends. Germline CDR1 reads MGHRA; CDR2 reads YSYEKL. DNA for the CDR3: TGCGCCAGCAGCCAAGTCGGGCCAAGTGGTGGAAACACCATATATTTT. Encoded protein: CASSQVGPSGGNTIYF.

In its sample, this clonotype was seen many times. This chain connects TRBV29-1 to TRBJ2-7; tentative D call: TRBD1 (5 bases). CDR3 size: 15 residues. The ends were cut back, 4 bases at V and 2 bases at J, with 18 bases in the middle. In germline, CDR1 is SQVTM, CDR2 ANQGSEA. In DNA, the CDR3 is TGCAGCGTTGTTACCTCGGCAGGGCCCCCCTACGAGCAGTACTTC. Its protein product is CSVVTSAGPPYEQYF.

The chain employs TRBV7-2 and TRBJ2-7, with 7 bases identical to TRBD1. The V segment lost 3 bases and the J segment 4 bases; nucleotides outside the gene matches: 9. The CDR3 has 15 amino acids. The V gene's germline CDR1 is SGHTA and CDR2 FQGNSA. CDR3 region: CASSFQTTGKYEQYF. The CDR3, as DNA: TGTGCCAGCAGCTTCCAAACGACAGGGAAATACGAGCAGTACTTC.

This clonotype was observed a handful of times. The chain carries TRBV20-1 and TRBJ2-3; possibly TRBD2 for D (5 bases). Per the germline V gene, CDR1 is DFQATT and CDR2 is SNEGSKA (reference sequence). The CDR3 is made up of 14 amino acids. V shed 5 bases and J shed 5 bases, with 17 bases lying between them. CDR3 protein: CSACQHGGIDTQYF. In DNA, the CDR3 is TGCAGTGCTTGCCAACACGGAGGAATAGATACGCAGTATTTT.

This clonotype was counted ten times or more. The rearrangement joins TRBV6-2 or TRBV6-3 to TRBJ2-1; a weak D match, TRBD2 (5 bases). Germline V lookup: CDR1 MNHEY, CDR2 SVGEGT. The CDR3 contains 14 residues. Between the trimmed V and J ends, which lost 2 bases and 5 bases, there was a span of 10 bases. The CDR3 sequence: CASSYSAGHNEQFF. The CDR3 DNA sequence: TGTGCCAGCAGTTACAGCGCGGGCCACAATGAGCAGTTCTTC.

This clonotype was seen a handful of times. The V gene is TRBV6-2 or TRBV6-3, the J gene TRBJ1-5; 7 bases are shared with TRBD1. The CDR3 spans 18 residues. The germline gives CDR1 MNHEY, CDR2 SVGEGT. V shed 0 bases, J shed 2 bases, and the junction held 10 bases outside the gene matches. The CDR3 DNA sequence: TGTGCCAGCAGTTACTCAACCCAGGGACAGATTGGCAATCAGCCCCAGCATTTT. It specifies CASSYSTQGQIGNQPQHF.

This clonotype appeared a few times. The chain has TRBV20-1 and TRBJ2-3, with D possibly being TRBD1 (7 bases). V shed 3 bases and J shed 3 bases, with 13 bases lying between them. Germline V gene data show CDR1 as DFQATT and CDR2 as SNEGSKA (reference sequence). This CDR3 comprises 14 residues. CDR3 residues: CSARGGQKTDTQYF. CDR3 nucleotide sequence: TGCAGTGCTAGGGGGGGACAGAAGACAGATACGCAGTATTTT.

V usage is TRBV12-3 or TRBV12-4 and J usage is TRBJ1-2, with 7 bases aligning to TRBD1. CDR3 length: 15 residues. Losses at the gene ends were 0 bases for V and 5 bases for J; bases not matched to a gene: 6. The CDR3 is CASSLATGIGYGYTF. In DNA form, the CDR3 reads TGTGCCAGCAGTTTAGCGACAGGGATTGGATATGGCTACACCTTC.

In its sample, this clonotype was seen a few times. The V call is TRBV5-6, the J call TRBJ2-1; 10 bases match TRBD2. This CDR3 region has 16 residues. The V gene end was trimmed by 0 bases and the J gene end by 4 bases; junction bases not matched to a gene: 4. The germline V gene has CDR1 SGHDT and CDR2 YYEEEE. The CDR3 reads CASSLAGTSEYNEQFF. The CDR3 DNA follows: TGTGCCAGCAGCTTGGCCGGGACTAGCGAGTACAATGAGCAGTTCTTC.

This rearrangement joins TRBV6-1 to TRBJ2-1, with TRBD2 as a possible D gene (6 bases). CDR3 length equals 16 residues. V lost 7 bases and J lost 3, with 19 bases in between. The germline gives CDR1 MNHNS, CDR2 SASEGT. CDR3 amino acids: CASTTRTNRLYNEQFF. The CDR3 DNA sequence: TGTGCCAGCACCACCCGGACTAACCGTCTCTACAATGAGCAGTTCTTC.

In its sample, this clonotype was seen a few times. The chain is built from TRBV5-1 and TRBJ1-4; no clear D. CDR1 SGHRS and CDR2 YFSETQ come from the germline V gene. V dropped 4 bases and J dropped 8 bases, with 15 bases sitting between them. CDR3 length equals 14 residues. CDR3 sequence reads: CASSPTSRTEKLFF. The CDR3 DNA reads as TGCGCCAGCAGCCCGACGTCCCGGACCGAAAAACTGTTTTTT.

This clonotype occurred a few times. The chain links TRBV12-3 or TRBV12-4 to TRBJ2-1; 11 nucleotides agree with TRBD2. The CDR3 length is 15 residues. The junction had 5 bases not matched to a gene; V was cut back by 6 bases and J by 4 bases. The CDR3 loop is CASSIGTSGYNEQFF. CDR3 bases: TGTGCCAGCAGCATCGGGACTAGCGGTTACAATGAGCAGTTCTTC.

In its sample, this clonotype was seen a few times. The chain couples TRBV7-3 to TRBJ1-6, with D perhaps TRBD1 (5 bases). Looked up from germline, CDR1 is SGHTA and CDR2 is FQGTGA. The CDR3 loop spans 15 amino acids. V gave up 1 base and J gave up 4 bases, with 8 bases separating them. The CDR3 region has the DNA TGTGCCAGCAGCTTAAAGGGGTCGTATAATTCACCCCTCCACTTT. As protein: CASSLKGSYNSPLHF.